This record concerns one T cell receptor (beta chain) sequence. This clonotype has just a few counts. Its target antigen remains unknown. No clone much larger than this one lies a single base away; base qualities are absent. At the junction V is shortened by 4 bases and J by 8 bases, with 30 bases in between. Including cysteine and phenylalanine, the CDR3 has 18 amino acids. The CDR3 DNA has 54 bases and is translated from base 1. The germline V gene specifies SQVTM as CDR1 and ANQGSEA as CDR2. The protocol used for the library was PCR. Reads for this sample came from an Illumina HiSeq 2500. TCR libraries were prepared with molecular barcoding, using unique molecular identifiers to normalize TCRbeta repertoire quantification. TCRdb trimmed public reads at Q25 via fastp, called clones via MiXCR and kept in-frame beta chains. Every distinct CDR3 protein forms one entry, paired with its most common genes and DNA. For this sample the table gives 200,000 to 250,000 distinct CDR3 sequences, of which roughly 9% were detected only once. Clones ranked in the top ten supply 5% to 7% of the sample.

This sample is drawn from a study of T-cell reconstitution after alpha-beta-depleted transplantation in children listed by TCRdb under 2016. As for the study more broadly: Using TCR repertoire profiling, the study quantitatively followed how T-cell immune reconstitution unfolded in children after TCRalphabeta/CD19-depleted allogeneic hematopoietic cell transplantation.

The material was PBMCs from the stem cell graft donor, obtained from the stem cell graft. This clonotype originated in a human donor who donated a stem cell graft to a child with acute lymphoblastic leukemia. The rearrangement combines TRBV29-1 with TRBJ1-3, with the D gene call left open. At the DNA level, the sequence is TGCAGCGTTGTTTCGCCGGCCGGACCATGGCCAAATGTGGACACCATATATTTT. Translated, it gives CSVVSPAGPWPNVDTIYF.